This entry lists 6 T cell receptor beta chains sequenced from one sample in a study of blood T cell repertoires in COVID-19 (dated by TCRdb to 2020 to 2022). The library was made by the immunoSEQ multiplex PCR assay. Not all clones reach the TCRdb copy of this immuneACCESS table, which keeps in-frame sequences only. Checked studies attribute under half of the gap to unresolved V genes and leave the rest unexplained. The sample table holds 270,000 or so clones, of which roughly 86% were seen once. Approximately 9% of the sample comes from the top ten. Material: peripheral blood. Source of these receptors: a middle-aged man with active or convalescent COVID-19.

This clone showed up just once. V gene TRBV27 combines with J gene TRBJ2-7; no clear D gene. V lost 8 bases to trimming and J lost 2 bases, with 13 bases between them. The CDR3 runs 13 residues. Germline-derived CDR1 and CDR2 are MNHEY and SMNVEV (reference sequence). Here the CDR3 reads CASATQATYEQYF. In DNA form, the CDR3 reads TGTGCCAGCGCAACTCAGGCCACCTACGAGCAGTACTTC.

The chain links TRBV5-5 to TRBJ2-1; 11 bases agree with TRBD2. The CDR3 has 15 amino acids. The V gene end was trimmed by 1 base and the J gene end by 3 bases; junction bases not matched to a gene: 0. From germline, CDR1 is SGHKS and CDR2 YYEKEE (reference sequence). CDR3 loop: CASSLLAGGYNEQFF. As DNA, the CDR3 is TGTGCCAGCAGCTTGCTAGCGGGGGGCTACAATGAGCAGTTCTTC.

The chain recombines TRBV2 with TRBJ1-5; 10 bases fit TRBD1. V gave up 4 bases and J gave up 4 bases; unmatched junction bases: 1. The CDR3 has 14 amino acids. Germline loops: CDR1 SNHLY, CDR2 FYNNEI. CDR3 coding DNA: TGTGCCAGCAGTGGGGGACAGGGGAATCAGCCCCAGCATTTT. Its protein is CASSGGQGNQPQHF.

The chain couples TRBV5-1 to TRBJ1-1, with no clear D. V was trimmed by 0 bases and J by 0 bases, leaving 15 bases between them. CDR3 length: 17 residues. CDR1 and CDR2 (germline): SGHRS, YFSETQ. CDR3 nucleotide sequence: TGCGCCAGCAGCTTGGGCCCCTTACAGAAAATGAACACTGAAGCTTTCTTT. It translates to CASSLGPLQKMNTEAFF.

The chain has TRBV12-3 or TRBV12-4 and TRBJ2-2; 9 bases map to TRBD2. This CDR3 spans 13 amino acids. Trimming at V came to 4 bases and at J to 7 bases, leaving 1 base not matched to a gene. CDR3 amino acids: CASSSAGGGELFF. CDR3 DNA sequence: TGTGCCAGCAGTTCAGCGGGGGGCGGGGAGCTGTTTTTT.

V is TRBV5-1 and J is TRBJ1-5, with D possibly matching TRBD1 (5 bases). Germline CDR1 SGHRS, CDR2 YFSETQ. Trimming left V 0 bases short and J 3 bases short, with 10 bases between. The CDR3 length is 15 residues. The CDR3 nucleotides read TGCGCCAGCAGCTTGGACCCAGGGTACAATCAGCCCCAGCATTTT. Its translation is CASSLDPGYNQPQHF.